The 19 T cell receptor beta chains reported below all come from one sample, sequenced in a study of blood T cell repertoires in COVID-19. Here immunoSEQ multiplex PCR was the method, and the copy in TCRdb shows in-frame clones only, minus some. In the table there are around 190,000 clones, about 85% of which are singletons. Source material: peripheral blood. Receptors originate from a woman between 35 and 50 years old with COVID-19, enrolled during active disease.

The V call is TRBV10-3, the J call TRBJ2-2; D possibly corresponds to TRBD2 (6 bases). V was clipped by 8 bases and J by 5 bases, with 15 bases between them. This CDR3 region has 14 residues. Germline lookup yields CDR1 ENHRY and CDR2 SYGVKD. Here the CDR3 reads CAILDAGKTGELFF. In nucleotides, the CDR3 is TGTGCCATCCTGGACGCGGGAAAGACCGGGGAGCTGTTTTTT.

The J gene is TRBJ2-1, the V gene TRBV9, with D perhaps TRBD2 (5 bases). V lost 3 bases and J lost 6, with 13 bases in between. CDR3 length: 14 amino acids. CDR1 and CDR2 from the germline V gene are SGDLS and YYNGEE. CDR3 sequence: CASSAGSSSNEQFF. The CDR3 DNA reads TGTGCCAGCAGCGCCGGATCTAGCAGCAATGAGCAGTTCTTC.

This clone was found a few times. The chain combines TRBV11-2 with TRBJ2-7; no definite D call. The CDR3 runs 16 residues. Germline CDR1 reads SGHAT; CDR2 reads FQNNGV. Trimming took 1 base from V and 2 from J, leaving 15 bases between them. In nucleotides, the CDR3 is TGTGCCAGCAGCTTAGTATACGGGTCACGGACCTACGAGCAGTACTTC. Translating it yields CASSLVYGSRTYEQYF.

This sequence joins TRBV5-4 and TRBJ2-2, with 9 bases that match TRBD2. CDR3 size: 16 residues. Germline assignment: CDR1 SGHNT and CDR2 YYREEE (reference sequence). Trimming at V came to 4 bases and at J to 0 bases, leaving 4 bases not matched to a gene. The CDR3 loop is CASSIPSGANTGELFF. In DNA, the CDR3 is TGTGCCAGCAGCATCCCTAGCGGGGCGAACACCGGGGAGCTGTTTTTT.

The chain links TRBV25-1 to TRBJ1-2; weak D call: TRBD1 (6 bases). Germline-derived CDR1 and CDR2 are MGHDK and SYGVNS. V was trimmed by 1 base and J by 2 bases, leaving 14 bases between them. This CDR3 has 16 amino acids. The CDR3 is CASSEFGTRENYGYTF. CDR3 nucleotide sequence: TGTGCCAGCAGTGAATTTGGGACAAGAGAGAACTATGGCTACACCTTC.

This clone showed up just a few times. The chain links TRBV5-1 to TRBJ2-3; D is unclear. The germline V gene has CDR1 SGHRS and CDR2 YFSETQ. Trimming removed 0 bases from V and 7 bases from J, with 6 bases in between. CDR3 length: 12 residues. The CDR3 DNA is TGCGCCAGCAGCTTGGCGGAGAATACGCAGTATTTT. Translating gives CASSLAENTQYF. The full variable domain, with the rest looked up from reference TRBV5-1 and TRBJ2-3, is KAGVTQTPRYLIKTRGQQVTLSCSPISGHRSVSWYQQTPGQGLQFLFEYFSETQRNKGNFPGRFSGRQFSNSRSEMNVSTLELGDSALYLCASSLAENTQYFGPGTRLTVL.

The chain is built from TRBV3-1 (or the pseudogene TRBV3-2) and TRBJ2-1; TRBD2 aligns across 10 bases. Germline CDR1 LGHDT, CDR2 YNNKEL (reference sequence). The CDR3 runs 15 residues. V shed 4 bases, J shed 4 bases, and the junction held 4 bases outside the gene matches. Written as DNA, the CDR3 is TGTGCCAGCAGCCGGGGACTAGCGTTATACAATGAGCAGTTCTTC. This encodes CASSRGLALYNEQFF.

V usage is TRBV9 and J usage is TRBJ1-1, with D uncertain. With 0 bases removed from V and 0 bases from J, the gap between germline ends came to 9 bases. The CDR3 sequence is 15 residues long. Germline V gives CDR1 SGDLS, CDR2 YYNGEE. CDR3 nucleotides: TGTGCCAGCAGCGTAGTCTGGCCCATGAACACTGAAGCTTTCTTT. It translates to CASSVVWPMNTEAFF.

The rearrangement uses TRBV11-1 and TRBJ2-1, with D uncertain. The CDR3 runs to 15 residues. The germline V gene encodes CDR1 SGHAT and CDR2 FQDESV (reference sequence). V was clipped by 1 base and J by 6 bases, with 13 bases between them. The CDR3 coding sequence is TGTGCCAGCAGCTTAGACAGCATCTCAGTCAATGAGCAGTTCTTC. Translation: CASSLDSISVNEQFF.

This clone was detected only a few times. This chain connects TRBV5-1 to TRBJ2-7, with 9 bases identical to TRBD1. The CDR3 length is 15 residues. CDR1 and CDR2 (germline): SGHRS, YFSETQ. V trimming: 3 bases; J trimming: 2 bases; junction bases outside the gene matches: 6. The CDR3 coding sequence is TGCGCCAGCAGCTCCCCGGGGACAGGGCCCTACGAGCAGTACTTC. It yields the protein CASSSPGTGPYEQYF.

The chain is built from TRBV6-6 and TRBJ1-1, with a possible D match to TRBD1 (5 bases). This CDR3 has 12 residues. The germline CDR1 and CDR2 sequences are MNHNY and SVGAGI (reference sequence). Trimming cost V 3 bases and J 10 bases, with 12 bases left between them. The CDR3 DNA reads TGTGCCAGCAGTTATTCGGGGGAATCAGCTTTCTTT. It codes for CASSYSGESAFF.

The chain carries TRBV11-2 and TRBJ1-2, with a possible D match to TRBD1 (5 bases). V gave up 1 base and J gave up 5 bases, with 17 bases separating them. CDR1 SGHAT and CDR2 FQNNGV come from the germline V gene. The CDR3 consists of 16 residues. The CDR3 here is CASSLGTQGIWYGYTF. The CDR3 bases are TGTGCCAGCAGCTTAGGGACGCAGGGAATATGGTATGGCTACACCTTC.

To note about this clone: The same CDR3 also results from other DNA sequences found in this sample. The chain joins TRBV5-1 to TRBJ1-6; 12 nucleotides line up with TRBD1. In germline, CDR1 is SGHRS, CDR2 YFSETQ. The CDR3 totals 17 residues. The trim removed 2 bases at V and 9 bases at J, leaving 9 bases unmatched. DNA for the CDR3: TGCGCCAGCAGCTTAGAGGGACAGGGGGCTGGGGGTTCACCCCTCCACTTT. Translated, it gives CASSLEGQGAGGSPLHF.

The gene calls are TRBV7-2 and TRBJ2-3, with D possibly matching TRBD1 (6 bases). Germline V lookup: CDR1 SGHTA, CDR2 FQGNSA. V lost 5 bases, J lost 2 bases, and 14 bases lay in between. CDR3 length: 15 amino acids. The CDR3 DNA reads TGTGCCAGCAGCCTCCGCTGGGGGCCCACAGATACGCAGTATTTT. As protein: CASSLRWGPTDTQYF.

The gene calls are TRBV9 and TRBJ1-2, with TRBD1 identical over 8 bases. Germline V CDR1 and CDR2: SGDLS, YYNGEE. The junction had 7 bases not matched to a gene; V was cut back by 4 bases and J by 5 bases. This CDR3 spans 14 amino acids. This chain's CDR3 is CASSPRTGNYGYTF. The CDR3 DNA reads as TGTGCCAGCAGCCCCCGGACAGGGAATTATGGCTACACCTTC.

A single count supports this clone. V and J are TRBV11-2 and TRBJ2-1, with D unclear. The V end was cut by 1 base, the J end by 4 bases, with 5 bases between. The length of the CDR3 is 13 residues. The germline V gene has CDR1 SGHAT and CDR2 FQNNGV. In DNA, the CDR3 is TGTGCCAGCAGCTTAGTACGGTACAATGAGCAGTTCTTC. Translated: CASSLVRYNEQFF.

This chain uses TRBV7-9 with TRBJ1-1; D is unresolved. The V end lost 2 bases, the J end lost 8 bases, and 6 bases lay between the germline ends. Germline CDR1 SEHNR, CDR2 FQNEAQ (reference sequence). The CDR3 is made up of 11 amino acids. Here the CDR3 reads CASSLYREAFF. The CDR3 nucleotides are TGTGCCAGCAGCTTATATCGGGAAGCTTTCTTT.

The chain couples TRBV7-2 to TRBJ2-7; TRBD2 matches 8 bases. Losses at the gene ends were 5 bases for V and 1 base for J; bases not matched to a gene: 7. The CDR3 is made up of 15 amino acids. Germline values: CDR1 SGHTA, CDR2 FQGNSA. In nucleotides, the CDR3 is TGTGCCAGCAGCCCCGGGGGGGTTCGGTCCTACGAGCAGTACTTC. Its translation: CASSPGGVRSYEQYF.

The chain links TRBV6-6 to TRBJ2-1, with TRBD2 as a possible D gene (6 bases). This CDR3 is built from 18 residues. The germline V and J ends were trimmed by 5 bases and 4 bases, with 24 bases remaining between them. CDR1 is MNHNY and CDR2 is SVGAGI in the germline V gene (reference sequence). The CDR3 region has the DNA TGTGCCAGCAGTCCATTCTTCCCTTCCGGAGGGCCGTACAATGAGCAGTTCTTC. Protein: CASSPFFPSGGPYNEQFF.